These 29 T cell receptor beta chains came from one sample sequenced in a study of cytomegalovirus exposure and HLA in healthy donors. PCR was performed using 60 Vbeta and 13 Jbeta primers. The table came from immunoSEQ multiplex PCR; TCRdb's copy has only in-frame clones and leaves some out. The table includes 150,000 to 200,000 clones, roughly 86% detected once. Sequenced input: PBMCs. The receptors shown here come from a man aged 35-49 years in good health and CMV-seropositive.

V gene TRBV10-2 combines with J gene TRBJ2-7, with TRBD1 matching over 9 bases. Per germline, CDR1 WSHSY and CDR2 SAAADI. V was clipped by 4 bases and J by 3 bases; unmatched bases: 4. This CDR3 has 14 residues. The CDR3 reads CASSVGQGGYEQYF. CDR3 DNA: TGCGCCAGCAGTGTGGGACAGGGCGGCTACGAGCAGTACTTC.

This rearrangement joins TRBV19 to TRBJ1-2; D possibly corresponds to TRBD1 (6 bases). The V gene lost 3 bases and the J gene lost 0 bases, with 11 bases spanning the gap. Germline-derived CDR1 and CDR2 are LNHDA and SQIVND (reference sequence). The CDR3 contains 15 residues. CDR3 protein: CASSIGQGSNYGYTF. The CDR3 DNA sequence: TGTGCCAGTAGTATCGGGCAGGGGTCTAACTATGGCTACACCTTC.

The V gene is TRBV7-9, the J gene TRBJ2-1; D remains unclear. Germline lookup yields CDR1 SEHNR and CDR2 FQNEAQ (reference sequence). Trimming pared 1 base from V and 13 bases from J, leaving 11 bases between. The CDR3 length is 12 residues. CDR3: CASSLVGPGQFF. The CDR3 coding sequence is TGTGCCAGCAGCTTAGTTGGGCCAGGCCAGTTCTTC.

The CDR3 coding sequence is TGTGCCATCACCGGGGGGGCAGGCACCGGGGAGCTGTTTTTT. Its translation: CAITGGAGTGELFF. The genes are TRBV6-1 and TRBJ2-2; 8 bases are shared with TRBD2. J gave up 4 bases and V 10 bases, and 8 bases lay outside the gene matches. Germline CDR1 and CDR2: MNHNS and SASEGT. The CDR3 loop spans 14 amino acids.

The genes are TRBV5-1 and TRBJ2-5; 11 bases are shared with TRBD2. The CDR3 length is 15 residues. CDR1 and CDR2 (germline): SGHRS, YFSETQ. The V and J ends lost 4 bases and 5 bases, in that order; junction bases with no gene match: 7. The CDR3 DNA reads as TGCGCCAGCAGCAGTAGCGGGGGGGCGGTGGAGACCCAGTACTTC. Amino acids: CASSSSGGAVETQYF.

The genes are TRBV5-1 and TRBJ2-5, with a tentative D call TRBD1 (6 bases). The CDR3 is 16 residues long. The V gene lost 4 bases and the J gene lost 4 bases, with 20 bases spanning the gap. Germline V gene data show CDR1 as SGHRS and CDR2 as YFSETQ. This CDR3 reads CASSLPSDSSAETQYF. The CDR3 DNA sequence: TGCGCCAGCAGCCTCCCCTCGGACAGCTCGGCAGAGACCCAGTACTTC.

The chain recombines TRBV11-2 with TRBJ1-1; D not resolved. V was trimmed by 3 bases and J by 0 bases, leaving 11 bases between them. CDR1 and CDR2 (germline): SGHAT, FQNNGV. The CDR3 is 15 amino acids. The CDR3 loop is CASSFDPGMNTEAFF. The CDR3 nucleotides are TGTGCCAGCAGCTTTGACCCCGGGATGAACACTGAAGCTTTCTTT.

The chain is built from TRBV4-1 and TRBJ2-7, with 14 bases lining up with TRBD2. The germline gives CDR1 MGHRA, CDR2 YSYEKL. This CDR3 region has 16 residues. V lost 4 bases, J lost 7 bases, and 9 bases stayed unmatched. This chain's CDR3 is CASSLSGLAGGGEQYF. The CDR3 DNA follows: TGCGCCAGCAGCCTTTCCGGACTAGCGGGAGGTGGTGAGCAGTACTTC.

In its sample, this clone was seen once. The chain employs TRBV5-1 and TRBJ2-1, with TRBD1 matching 7 bases. The V gene end was trimmed by 4 bases and the J gene end by 7 bases; junction bases not matched to a gene: 8. This CDR3 comprises 14 residues. CDR1 is SGHRS, CDR2 YFSETQ, per germline. The CDR3 reads CASSQGQKENEQFF. The CDR3 DNA follows: TGCGCCAGCAGCCAGGGACAGAAGGAGAATGAGCAGTTCTTC.

The V and J genes are TRBV5-8 and TRBJ1-5, with D hard to call. Trimming left V 1 base short and J 7 bases short, with 6 bases between. The CDR3 sequence is 12 residues long. In germline, CDR1 is SGHTS, CDR2 YDEGEE. The CDR3 is CASSLSRQPQHF. The CDR3 nucleotides are TGTGCCAGCAGCTTGAGCCGACAGCCCCAGCATTTT.

The J gene is TRBJ2-7, the V gene TRBV27, with 12 bases matching TRBD1. Germline V lookup: CDR1 MNHEY, CDR2 SMNVEV (reference sequence). V shed 6 bases, J shed 3 bases, and the junction held 6 bases outside the gene matches. The CDR3 contains 15 residues. In nucleotides, the CDR3 is TGTGCCAGCAGCACCGGGACAGGGGGCATCTACGAGCAGTACTTC. This encodes CASSTGTGGIYEQYF.

J is TRBJ1-1 and V is TRBV9, with D unclear. Germline V gene data show CDR1 as SGDLS and CDR2 as YYNGEE. This CDR3 comprises 13 residues. Trimming pared 6 bases from V and 3 bases from J, leaving 12 bases between. CDR3 sequence: CASNGDRDTEAFF. For the CDR3, the DNA is TGTGCCAGCAACGGGGATCGGGACACTGAAGCTTTCTTT.

J is TRBJ2-1 and V is TRBV19, with 10 bases matching TRBD2. Germline CDR1 is LNHDA and CDR2 is SQIVND (reference sequence). After removal of 5 bases from V and 6 bases from J, the junction contained 4 bases not matched to a gene. The CDR3 extends over 14 amino acids. CDR3 nucleotide sequence: TGTGCCAGTAGTCCTAGCGGGGGAGTCAATGAGCAGTTCTTC. Translating it yields CASSPSGGVNEQFF.

Of note for this clone: This sample includes further DNA sequences coding for the same CDR3. The chain carries TRBV6-6 and TRBJ2-6, with D perhaps TRBD2 (5 bases). CDR1 is MNHNY and CDR2 is SVGAGI in the germline V gene (reference sequence). Trimming cost V 4 bases and J 2 bases, with 6 bases left between them. CDR3 length: 14 residues. The CDR3 spells CASSSGTGANVLTF. The CDR3 DNA reads TGTGCCAGCAGTTCCGGGACTGGGGCCAACGTCCTGACTTTC.

The genes are TRBV5-1 and TRBJ2-7; possibly TRBD1 for D (6 bases). The germline V gene encodes CDR1 SGHRS and CDR2 YFSETQ. CDR3 length equals 15 residues. V was trimmed by 4 bases and J by 2 bases, leaving 16 bases between them. CDR3 in DNA: TGCGCCAGCAGCGTGACAGGCGCCATGCCCTACGAGCAGTACTTC. This encodes CASSVTGAMPYEQYF.

The rearrangement joins TRBV28 to TRBJ2-7; TRBD1 matches at 12 bases. The V segment lost 3 bases and the J segment 6 bases; nucleotides outside the gene matches: 12. CDR1 is MDHEN, CDR2 SYDVKM, per germline. This CDR3 is built from 17 residues. The CDR3 DNA reads as TGTGCCAGCAGTTTGATGACACCGGGGACAGGGGGCTCCGAGCAGTACTTC. Amino acid sequence: CASSLMTPGTGGSEQYF. The complete variable domain, with remaining parts taken from reference TRBV28 and TRBJ2-7, reads DVKVTQSSRYLVKRTGEKVFLECVQDMDHENMFWYRQDPGLGLRLIYFSYDVKMKEKGDIPEGYSVSREKKERFSLILESASTNQTSMYLCASSLMTPGTGGSEQYFGPGTRLTVT.

The gene calls are TRBV6-1 and TRBJ2-7, with 7 bases matching TRBD2. Per the germline V gene, CDR1 is MNHNS and CDR2 is SASEGT. The CDR3 covers 14 residues. The V gene end was trimmed by 0 bases and the J gene end by 6 bases; junction bases not matched to a gene: 5. CDR3 sequence reads: CASSEARGSLEQYF. In nucleotides, the CDR3 is TGTGCCAGCAGTGAAGCGCGCGGGAGTCTCGAGCAGTACTTC.

The chain recombines TRBV2 with TRBJ2-4; 9 bases agree with TRBD1. J was trimmed by 5 bases and V by 5 bases; bases with no gene match: 7. Germline values: CDR1 SNHLY, CDR2 FYNNEI. The CDR3 contains 15 residues. The CDR3 DNA reads TGTGCCAGCAGTAAGGACAGGGGCGGGCAAAACATTCAGTACTTC. Translating it yields CASSKDRGGQNIQYF.

The J gene is TRBJ2-7, the V gene TRBV11-2; 16 bases line up with TRBD2. With V trimmed by 8 bases and J by 2 bases, 6 bases remained unmatched. Germline CDR1 SGHAT, CDR2 FQNNGV. The CDR3 sequence is 16 residues long. CDR3 nucleotides: TGTGCCAGCTCTCCGGGACTAGCGGGAGGGCCCTACGAGCAGTACTTC. As protein: CASSPGLAGGPYEQYF.

This clone was picked up one time. The chain uses TRBV6-1 and TRBJ2-3; weak D call: TRBD1 (6 bases). The CDR3 sequence is 15 residues long. Looked up from germline, CDR1 is MNHNS and CDR2 is SASEGT. V was clipped by 6 bases and J by 1 base, with 14 bases between them. CDR3 sequence reads: CASSKQGFGTDTQYF. The CDR3 DNA reads as TGTGCCAGCAGCAAACAGGGTTTTGGCACAGATACGCAGTATTTT.

The chain employs TRBV27 and TRBJ2-2; 8 bases agree with TRBD1. The CDR3 loop spans 15 amino acids. The germline V gene encodes CDR1 MNHEY and CDR2 SMNVEV (reference sequence). Trimming cost V 6 bases and J 7 bases; bases outside gene matches: 10. The CDR3 coding sequence is TGTGCCAGCAGGACGGACAGGGTCATAAACGGGGAGCTGTTTTTT. It yields the protein CASRTDRVINGELFF.

This clone came up a few times. The chain is built from TRBV6-1 and TRBJ2-7, with 7 bases aligning to TRBD1. Trimming cost V 2 bases and J 5 bases; bases outside gene matches: 12. Germline values: CDR1 MNHNS, CDR2 SASEGT. The CDR3 extends over 16 amino acids. The CDR3, as DNA: TGTGCCAGCAGTGAACCCCCTAGGACAGGCCCGAACGAGCAGTACTTC. Protein product: CASSEPPRTGPNEQYF.

V usage is TRBV5-1 and J usage is TRBJ2-7, with 13 bases identical to TRBD2. CDR3 length equals 16 residues. V shed 3 bases, J shed 4 bases, and the junction held 7 bases outside the gene matches. The germline V gene encodes CDR1 SGHRS and CDR2 YFSETQ. The CDR3 loop is CASSSGLAGVFYEQYF. In DNA form, the CDR3 reads TGCGCCAGCAGCTCCGGACTAGCGGGGGTGTTTTACGAGCAGTACTTC.

This chain uses TRBV27 with TRBJ2-1; 11 bases align to TRBD2. The CDR3 loop spans 15 amino acids. V lost 3 bases to trimming and J lost 5 bases; unmatched junction nucleotides: 3. The germline V gene has CDR1 MNHEY and CDR2 SMNVEV (reference sequence). The CDR3 protein is CASSFQTSGNNEQFF. The CDR3 nucleotides are TGTGCCAGCAGTTTTCAGACTAGCGGGAACAATGAGCAGTTCTTC.

This chain connects TRBV7-9 to TRBJ2-5; 7 bases are shared with TRBD2. CDR3 length: 15 residues. CDR1 and CDR2 from the germline V gene are SEHNR and FQNEAQ (reference sequence). V was pared by 5 bases and J by 0 bases, with 6 bases of the junction left unmatched. CDR3 DNA: TGTGCCAGCAGCCCTAACAGCGGGGACCAAGAGACCCAGTACTTC. Translating it yields CASSPNSGDQETQYF.

The rearrangement joins TRBV28 to TRBJ2-7, with 9 bases identical to TRBD1. CDR1 is MDHEN and CDR2 is SYDVKM in the germline V gene. V lost 5 bases, J lost 1 base, and 9 bases stayed unmatched. There are 16 residues in the CDR3. DNA of the CDR3: TGTGCCAGCAGTCTCTCCGGGACAGGGTGGTCCTACGAGCAGTACTTC. Translation: CASSLSGTGWSYEQYF.

The chain is built from TRBV28 and TRBJ2-6, with 8 bases aligning to TRBD1. This CDR3 is built from 18 residues. Per the germline V gene, CDR1 is MDHEN and CDR2 is SYDVKM. V gave up 4 bases and J gave up 3 bases; unmatched junction bases: 11. CDR3 sequence reads: CASSSAWTGLLGANVLTF. CDR3 coding DNA: TGTGCCAGCAGTTCAGCCTGGACAGGGCTCCTTGGGGCCAACGTCCTGACTTTC.

The chain recombines TRBV27 with TRBJ1-5, with unresolved D. CDR3 length: 15 residues. V lost 6 bases, J lost 3 bases, and 15 bases lay in between. Germline V gene data show CDR1 as MNHEY and CDR2 as SMNVEV (reference sequence). This CDR3 reads CASSPQAIVNQPQHF. DNA of the CDR3: TGTGCCAGCAGCCCTCAGGCTATCGTCAATCAGCCCCAGCATTTT.

This chain joins TRBV10-3 and TRBJ2-3; 9 bases are a match to TRBD2. The CDR3 has 16 residues. V was clipped by 2 bases and J by 1 base; unmatched bases: 4. Looked up from germline, CDR1 is ENHRY and CDR2 is SYGVKD. In nucleotides, the CDR3 is TGTGCCATCAGTGAGGGTGGCGGGAGGGGCACAGATACGCAGTATTTT. It is translated as CAISEGGGRGTDTQYF.